Following are 30 T cell receptor beta chains from one sample sequenced in a study of T cells in localized non-small cell lung cancer. Using immunoSEQ multiplex PCR, the repertoire was profiled, and TCRdb retains in-frame clones only, with some absent. The table lists approximately 6,000 clones, 20% to 25% of them singletons. The sequenced sample was lung tumor tissue, obtained before any cancer treatment. The receptors stem from a female donor over 55 with stage I lung adenocarcinoma.

This clone showed up just a few times. The chain is built from TRBV6-8 and TRBJ2-3, with 8 positions matching TRBD2. Germline V gives CDR1 MNHGY, CDR2 SAAAGT. V trimming: 6 bases; J trimming: 2 bases; junction bases outside the gene matches: 7. The CDR3 consists of 15 residues. CDR3 protein: CASSFLAGVTDTQYF. Here the CDR3 DNA reads TGTGCCAGCAGCTTTCTAGCGGGTGTCACAGATACGCAGTATTTT.

This clone is large within its sample. The rearrangement uses TRBV9 and TRBJ2-2; TRBD1 aligns across 7 bases. The CDR3 has 16 residues. J gave up 6 bases and V 6 bases, and 14 bases lay outside the gene matches. The V gene's germline CDR1 is SGDLS and CDR2 YYNGEE. This CDR3 is CASTLPRDRYPGELFF. The CDR3 DNA is TGTGCCAGCACCCTTCCCCGGGACAGATATCCCGGGGAGCTGTTTTTT.

The V gene is TRBV6-8, the J gene TRBJ2-7, with 7 bases aligning to TRBD2. The CDR3 runs 13 residues. In germline, CDR1 is MNHGY, CDR2 SAAAGT. Germline trimming cut 8 bases from V and 1 base from J; bases unmatched to any gene: 5. The CDR3 DNA follows: TGTGCCAGCGGTCTAGCGGCATCCTACGAGCAGTACTTC. The encoded protein is CASGLAASYEQYF.

The chain employs TRBV11-3 and TRBJ2-7, with D perhaps matching TRBD2 (5 bases). The germline CDR1 and CDR2 sequences are SGHNT and YENEEA. V was cut by 4 bases and J by 0 bases, with 10 bases left in between. The CDR3 has 14 residues. The CDR3 DNA follows: TGTGCCAGCAGCTCTCAGGACTCCTCCTACGAGCAGTACTTC. Amino acids: CASSSQDSSYEQYF.

This clone turned up a few times. This rearrangement joins TRBV6-8 to TRBJ2-3; TRBD2 matches 8 bases. Trimming cost V 4 bases and J 4 bases; bases outside gene matches: 4. From germline, CDR1 is MNHGY and CDR2 SAAAGT. This CDR3 has 14 residues. The CDR3 coding sequence is TGTGCCAGCAGTTCAGCGGGAGCTCCAGATACGCAGTATTTT. This gives the protein CASSSAGAPDTQYF.

The chain employs TRBV6-8 and TRBJ1-5, with D perhaps matching TRBD1 (6 bases). CDR1 MNHGY and CDR2 SAAAGT come from the germline V gene. V gave up 7 bases and J gave up 5 bases, with 12 bases separating them. This CDR3 spans 13 amino acids. The CDR3 region has the DNA TGTGCCAGCAAAACAGGGATCGATCAGCCCCAGCATTTT. Its translation: CASKTGIDQPQHF.

CDR3 DNA sequence: TGTGCCATCAGTGAGTCGGGTGAAACTGAAGCTTTCTTT. The encoded protein is CAISESGETEAFF. The rearrangement joins TRBV10-3 to TRBJ1-1; D ambiguous. There are 13 residues in the CDR3. With 0 bases removed from V and 5 bases from J, the gap between germline ends came to 7 bases. From germline, CDR1 is ENHRY and CDR2 SYGVKD.

The genes are TRBV11-3 and TRBJ2-1; a weak D match, TRBD2 (5 bases). The CDR3 is made up of 18 amino acids. Germline CDR1 reads SGHNT; CDR2 reads YENEEA. The V gene lost 3 bases and the J gene lost 0 bases, with 18 bases spanning the gap. The CDR3 loop is CASSLRLAASSSYNEQFF. Here the CDR3 DNA reads TGTGCCAGCAGCTTGCGGCTAGCCGCCTCAAGCTCCTACAATGAGCAGTTCTTC.

The V and J genes are TRBV19 and TRBJ2-3; D possibly uses TRBD1 or TRBD2 (7 bases each). V lost 8 bases to trimming and J lost 3 bases, with 18 bases between them. The CDR3 consists of 15 residues. Germline CDR1 reads LNHDA; CDR2 reads SQIVND (reference sequence). The CDR3 DNA sequence: TGTGCCAGTTCCAACTCAGGGGGGGGGACAGATACGCAGTATTTT. Encoded protein: CASSNSGGGTDTQYF.

By share, this clone ranks as medium-sized (0.01 to 0.1%). The rearrangement uses TRBV10-3 and TRBJ2-1; the D is unclear. V was trimmed by 0 bases and J by 8 bases, leaving 11 bases between them. Germline CDR1 reads ENHRY; CDR2 reads SYGVKD. The length of the CDR3 is 14 residues. CDR3 amino acids: CAISESNDRDEQFF. The CDR3 region has the DNA TGTGCCATCAGTGAGTCGAACGATAGGGATGAGCAGTTCTTC.

This clone was counted between two and nine times. The J gene is TRBJ1-2, the V gene TRBV19; D unclear. CDR3 length equals 14 residues. Germline V gene lookup returns CDR1 LNHDA and CDR2 SQIVND (reference sequence). Trimming shortened V by 5 bases and J by 1 base, and 11 bases separated the two germline ends. CDR3 sequence reads: CASSRQADNYGYTF. The CDR3, as DNA: TGTGCCAGTAGTCGGCAGGCAGATAACTATGGCTACACCTTC. The whole variable domain, filled in from reference TRBV19 and TRBJ1-2, reads DGGITQSPKYLFRKEGQNVTLSCEQNLNHDAMYWYRQDPGQGLRLIYYSQIVNDFQKGDIAEGYSVSREKKESFPLTVTSAQKNPTAFYLCASSRQADNYGYTFGSGTRLTVV.

This clone was counted a single time. The J gene is TRBJ2-7, the V gene TRBV5-1; perhaps D is TRBD1 or TRBD2 (5 bases each). The CDR3 runs 15 residues. With 7 bases removed from V and 3 bases from J, the gap between germline ends came to 20 bases. Germline V gene data show CDR1 as SGHRS and CDR2 as YFSETQ. The CDR3 bases are TGCGCCAGCGGCCTGGGGCAGGCGAGGGACTACGAGCAGTACTTC. Protein: CASGLGQARDYEQYF. Combining the CDR3 with reference TRBV5-1 and TRBJ2-7 gives the whole variable domain KAGVTQTPRYLIKTRGQQVTLSCSPISGHRSVSWYQQTPGQGLQFLFEYFSETQRNKGNFPGRFSGRQFSNSRSEMNVSTLELGDSALYLCASGLGQARDYEQYFGPGTRLTVT.

In its sample, this clone is medium-sized (0.01 to 0.1%). This chain connects TRBV11-3 to TRBJ1-2; D gene uncertain. CDR3 length: 17 residues. Germline V gives CDR1 SGHNT, CDR2 YENEEA. The germline V and J ends were trimmed by 2 bases and 6 bases, with 22 bases remaining between them. Here the CDR3 DNA reads TGTGCCAGCAGCTTATGGGTAACGGTGCAGGCGGAACATGGCTACACCTTC. It codes for CASSLWVTVQAEHGYTF.

The rearrangement joins TRBV30 to TRBJ1-3, with D perhaps matching TRBD1 (5 bases). The CDR3 runs to 14 residues. V lost 0 bases and J lost 4, with 10 bases in between. Germline CDR1 and CDR2: GTSNPN and SVGIG (reference sequence). The CDR3 nucleotides are TGTGCCTGGAGTGTTCGAGGGACCGGAAACACCATATATTTT. It specifies CAWSVRGTGNTIYF.

V gene TRBV5-1 combines with J gene TRBJ2-3; D possibly corresponds to TRBD2 (6 bases). Germline values: CDR1 SGHRS, CDR2 YFSETQ. This CDR3 contains 14 residues. V lost 4 bases and J 2 bases, leaving 11 bases between the germline ends. CDR3 in DNA: TGCGCCAGCAGCCGACTAGATCCCACAGATACGCAGTATTTT. Translating it yields CASSRLDPTDTQYF.

This clone was observed a handful of times. This chain connects TRBV29-1 to TRBJ1-1, with D tentatively TRBD1 (5 bases). The CDR3 is 12 amino acids. Germline assignment: CDR1 SQVTM and CDR2 ANQGSEA. The ends were cut back, 5 bases at V and 0 bases at J, with 7 bases in the middle. The CDR3 region is CSVRQMNTEAFF. CDR3 nucleotides: TGCAGCGTTCGACAGATGAACACTGAAGCTTTCTTT.

The rearrangement joins TRBV11-3 to TRBJ1-1, with 7 bases that match TRBD1. V gave up 4 bases and J gave up 5 bases; unmatched junction bases: 7. The CDR3 totals 14 residues. Germline CDR1 SGHNT, CDR2 YENEEA. The chain's CDR3 is CASSSMGQLTEAFF. In nucleotides, the CDR3 is TGTGCCAGCAGCTCAATGGGACAGTTAACTGAAGCTTTCTTT. Looking up the rest from reference TRBV11-3 and TRBJ1-1 gives the full variable domain: EAGVVQSPRYKIIEKKQPVAFWCNPISGHNTLYWYLQNLGQGPELLIRYENEEAVDDSQLPKDRFSAERLKGVDSTLKIQPAELGDSAVYLCASSSMGQLTEAFFGQGTRLTVV.

V usage is TRBV5-1 and J usage is TRBJ2-2; D perhaps matches TRBD1 (6 bases). In germline, CDR1 is SGHRS, CDR2 YFSETQ. Trimming removed 1 base from V and 9 bases from J, with 13 bases in between. The CDR3 loop spans 14 amino acids. CDR3 DNA: TGCGCCAGCAGCTTGACAGGGTTGGAGTGGGAGCTGTTTTTT. The encoded protein is CASSLTGLEWELFF.

A single count supports this clone. V and J are TRBV29-1 and TRBJ2-3; D is undetermined. The CDR3 length is 13 residues. Trimming pared 0 bases from V and 7 bases from J, leaving 11 bases between. The germline V gene has CDR1 SQVTM and CDR2 ANQGSEA. CDR3 residues: CSVEEEAGNTQYF. DNA for the CDR3: TGCAGCGTTGAAGAAGAGGCTGGGAATACGCAGTATTTT.

The V and J genes are TRBV29-1 and TRBJ2-1, with a tentative D call TRBD2 (6 bases). The CDR3 spans 14 residues. V dropped 4 bases and J dropped 9 bases, with 19 bases sitting between them. In germline, CDR1 is SQVTM, CDR2 ANQGSEA. DNA of the CDR3: TGCAGCGTTGGTGCCCCAACTAGCACGGGTGAGCAGTTCTTC. Its translation: CSVGAPTSTGEQFF.

The CDR3 spells CATGPANTDTQYF. The CDR3 nucleotides are TGTGCCACCGGACCGGCGAACACAGATACGCAGTATTTT. The rearrangement uses TRBV28 and TRBJ2-3; D is unclear. Trimming cost V 10 bases and J 2 bases, with 13 bases left between them. The CDR3 consists of 13 residues. Germline loops: CDR1 MDHEN, CDR2 SYDVKM.

Only a few counts were recorded for this clone. V and J are TRBV28 and TRBJ1-5, with D possibly being TRBD1 (6 bases). Per germline, CDR1 MDHEN and CDR2 SYDVKM. V was shortened by 5 bases and J by 2 bases, with 13 bases between the two germline ends. CDR3 size: 15 residues. The CDR3 DNA reads as TGTGCCAGCAGTGTTACAGGGAGGGGCAATCAGCCCCAGCATTTT. Translation: CASSVTGRGNQPQHF.

CDR3 nucleotide sequence: TGTGCCAGTAGACGGGGGGCGATGTATGAAAAACTGTTTTTT. Protein sequence: CASRRGAMYEKLFF. The genes are TRBV19 and TRBJ1-4, with D possibly TRBD1 on 6 matching bases. This CDR3 contains 14 residues. Between the trimmed V and J ends, which lost 6 bases and 6 bases, there was a span of 14 bases. Germline loops: CDR1 LNHDA, CDR2 SQIVND (reference sequence).

A few counts support this clone. The chain is built from TRBV6-8 and TRBJ2-1; D possibly corresponds to TRBD2 (5 bases). The germline V gene has CDR1 MNHGY and CDR2 SAAAGT. This CDR3 contains 15 residues. The V gene lost 5 bases and the J gene lost 6 bases, with 17 bases spanning the gap. CDR3 sequence (DNA): TGTGCCAGCAGTATATCGGGCCAGGACTCCAATGAGCAGTTCTTC. It yields the protein CASSISGQDSNEQFF.

This clone has a count of ten or more. V and J are TRBV11-3 and TRBJ2-1, with D possibly TRBD2 on 6 matching bases. Trimming pared 5 bases from V and 3 bases from J, leaving 14 bases between. This CDR3 is built from 15 residues. Germline V gene lookup returns CDR1 SGHNT and CDR2 YENEEA. CDR3 amino acids: CASSGGTVVYNEQFF. The CDR3 DNA reads as TGTGCCAGCAGCGGAGGGACCGTAGTCTACAATGAGCAGTTCTTC. Supplemented by reference TRBV11-3 and TRBJ2-1, the full variable domain reads EAGVVQSPRYKIIEKKQPVAFWCNPISGHNTLYWYLQNLGQGPELLIRYENEEAVDDSQLPKDRFSAERLKGVDSTLKIQPAELGDSAVYLCASSGGTVVYNEQFFGPGTRLTVL.

The chain links TRBV4-1 to TRBJ1-4; D is undetermined. Trimming pared 4 bases from V and 4 bases from J, leaving 7 bases between. The CDR3 runs 13 residues. The V gene's germline CDR1 is MGHRA and CDR2 YSYEKL. The CDR3 nucleotides read TGCGCCAGCAGCCCGGAACGTAATGAAAAACTGTTTTTT. Its translation: CASSPERNEKLFF.

This clone was observed a few times. The chain has TRBV11-3 and TRBJ2-7; tentatively, D is TRBD2 (6 bases). CDR3 length: 14 residues. CDR1 SGHNT and CDR2 YENEEA come from the germline V gene. V shed 3 bases and J shed 2 bases, with 11 bases lying between them. As DNA, the CDR3 is TGTGCCAGCAGCTTTAGCGGTTCCGCCTACGAGCAGTACTTC. This translates into CASSFSGSAYEQYF. The entire variable domain, with the rest obtained from reference TRBV11-3 and TRBJ2-7, is as follows: EAGVVQSPRYKIIEKKQPVAFWCNPISGHNTLYWYLQNLGQGPELLIRYENEEAVDDSQLPKDRFSAERLKGVDSTLKIQPAELGDSAVYLCASSFSGSAYEQYFGPGTRLTVT.

The table lists this clone with a few counts. V is TRBV1 and J is TRBJ2-5. TRBV1 is given as a pseudogene. The CDR3 is made up of 14 amino acids. This chain's CDR3 is CASSQLGLRETQYF. The CDR3 region has the DNA TGCGCCAGCAGCCAGTTAGGGCTGCGGGAGACCCAGTACTTC.

This clone was counted between two and nine times. V gene TRBV30 combines with J gene TRBJ2-7; 9 bases line up with TRBD1. V was pared by 6 bases and J by 4 bases, with 10 bases of the junction left unmatched. The CDR3 length is 14 residues. Germline loops: CDR1 GTSNPN, CDR2 SVGIG (reference sequence). The CDR3 DNA follows: TGTGCCTGCCACCGGGACAGGGTAAAATACGAGCAGTACTTC. Its protein product is CACHRDRVKYEQYF.

The sample holds a few counts of this clone. This chain connects TRBV11-3 to TRBJ2-1; 8 nucleotides match TRBD2. The V gene's germline CDR1 is SGHNT and CDR2 YENEEA. Losses at the gene ends were 4 bases for V and 3 bases for J; bases not matched to a gene: 2. CDR3 length: 14 amino acids. CDR3 protein: CASSSGTSYNEQFF. CDR3 bases: TGTGCCAGCAGCTCCGGGACTAGCTACAATGAGCAGTTCTTC.